The text below deals with one T cell receptor (beta chain). Profiling relied on immunoSEQ multiplex PCR, and the TCRdb table lists in-frame clones only, not all of them. Of 95,000 to 150,000 clones listed, more than 70% are singletons. Germline loops: CDR1 SGDLS, CDR2 YYNGEE. J gave up 2 bases and V 4 bases, and 11 bases lay outside the gene matches. The CDR3 is 17 amino acids. This sample was taken from a study of blood T cell repertoires in COVID-19. Turning to the study itself: Samples of COVID-19 (acute and convalescent) were obtained from the United States, Italy and Spain. PBMCs, B-cell-depleted T cells, or T cells provided the cDNA or gDNA that made up the material.

The rearrangement links TRBV9 to TRBJ2-3, with 9 bases matching TRBD2. The sequencing input was peripheral blood. The TCR originated in a woman older than 75 with acute or convalescent COVID-19. The CDR3 region is CASSPSSSGGTTDTQYF. CDR3 nucleotide sequence: TGTGCCAGCAGCCCGTCGAGTAGCGGGGGAACCACAGATACGCAGTATTTT.